This T cell receptor beta chain stems from a study of cytomegalovirus exposure and HLA in healthy donors. Points from the study as a whole: Reports indicate that TCR beta sequences accurately predicted the HLA-A and HLA-B alleles of most subjects. Looking again later, the authors saw that most CMV-associated TCR beta chains seemed HLA-restricted. HLA alleles were associated with 15,000 to 20,000 TCR beta sequences in a later analysis at 0.05 false discovery rate.

To note about this clone: What it binds is not known.

Germline CDR1 is SEHNR and CDR2 is FQNEAQ (reference sequence). The CDR3 is 16 residues long. V was trimmed by 5 bases and J by 3 bases, leaving 20 bases between them. Both 60 Vbeta primers and 13 Jbeta primers went into the PCR. Assay: immunoSEQ multiplex PCR; the TCRdb copy retains only in-frame clones and omits some. The sample consists of some 130,000 clones, 70% to 80% of them appearing once. CMV serostatus data were not documented for this donor. The clonotype comes from a human donor in good health. The rearrangement links TRBV7-9 to TRBJ2-7, with D perhaps TRBD2 (6 bases). The sequencing sample was made of PBMCs. The CDR3 reads CASSPRDSHGLYEQYF. Written as DNA, the CDR3 is TGTGCCAGCAGCCCAAGGGACTCGCACGGACTCTACGAGCAGTACTTC. Full variable domain (outside the CDR3, taken from reference TRBV7-9 and TRBJ2-7): DTGVSQNPRHKITKRGQNVTFRCDPISEHNRLYWYRQTLGQGPEFLTYFQNEAQLEKSRLLSDRFSAERPKGSFSTLEIQRTEQGDSAMYLCASSPRDSHGLYEQYFGPGTRLTVT.